This T cell receptor (beta chain) was documented in a study of blood T cell repertoires in COVID-19 (dated by TCRdb to 2020 to 2021). Describing the broader study: The collaborator samples originated in the United States, Italy and Spain and spanned the acute and convalescent phases of COVID-19. The dataset comprised deeply sampled blood TCRbeta repertoires from subjects exposed to, actively infected with, or recovered from COVID-19. The repertoires were released in a freely available public database meant as a resource for research on the immune response to SARS-CoV-2. Where available, HLA class I and class II types were taken from metadata supplied by the sample provider and were not determined by assay-based typing. The material from the prospective study consisted of cDNA or gDNA derived from T cells, B-cell-depleted T cells, or PBMCs. Nearly every sample came with metadata listing a de-identified subject ID, COVID-19 status, age in years and sex. Samples were obtained from the ongoing ImmuneRACE study (first 160 participants) and from over a thousand subjects provided by 6 global collaborators.

From the cysteine up to the phenylalanine, the CDR3 has a length of 13 residues. Only the CDR3 region is kept as DNA, spanning 39 bases read in frame from base 1. For CDR1 and CDR2, the germline V gene lists MNHEY and SVGAGI. For this chain, trimming is 9 bases at the V end and 6 bases at the J end, and the number of junction bases without a gene match is 8. Broad study findings and their caveats: The amount of clinical and demographic metadata varied by source and participant and was provided uncurated.

Whole blood was collected in K2EDTA tubes by collaborating institutions according to the institutions' own protocols. For TCRbeta analysis, collaborators shipped samples in one of three forms: frozen whole blood, isolated PBMCs, or DNA extracted from either of those sample types. As to this clone: Its antigen is still unknown. No base quality values were provided; no much bigger clone lies one nucleotide off.

The immunoSEQ Assay, a bias-controlled multiplex PCR, was used to amplify TCRbeta CDR3 regions from genomic DNA. The original methods were these. Within the assay, amplification of reference gene primers was used to estimate how many nucleated cells each sample contained. Sequence reads were collapsed and filtered to measure the absolute abundance of every unique TCRbeta CDR3 rearrangement. For each sample, productive Simpson clonality was calculated as the square root of Simpson's diversity index over productive rearrangements. Entries here come from immuneACCESS through TCRdb and include only in-frame sequences with V and J called. Some clones fail to appear in such tables; in the studies checked, an unresolved V gene covers under half of the shortfall, and the cause of the remainder is unknown. The V and J calls and the clone size are those of that table, but D and trimming were determined from the DNA. This sample has fewer than 200,000 clones in its table, and 85% to 90% of those were observed once. Approximately 8.9% of the sample is held by the ten biggest clonotypes.

The sequenced material came from peripheral blood. The rearrangement joined TRBV6-5 to TRBJ2-3; TRBD1 lines up with 8 middle nucleotides. The TCR originated in a woman aged 55 to 70 with acute or convalescent COVID-19. CDR3 region: CAREDRDEDTQYF. At the DNA level, the sequence is TGTGCCAGGGAGGACAGGGATGAGGATACGCAGTATTTT.